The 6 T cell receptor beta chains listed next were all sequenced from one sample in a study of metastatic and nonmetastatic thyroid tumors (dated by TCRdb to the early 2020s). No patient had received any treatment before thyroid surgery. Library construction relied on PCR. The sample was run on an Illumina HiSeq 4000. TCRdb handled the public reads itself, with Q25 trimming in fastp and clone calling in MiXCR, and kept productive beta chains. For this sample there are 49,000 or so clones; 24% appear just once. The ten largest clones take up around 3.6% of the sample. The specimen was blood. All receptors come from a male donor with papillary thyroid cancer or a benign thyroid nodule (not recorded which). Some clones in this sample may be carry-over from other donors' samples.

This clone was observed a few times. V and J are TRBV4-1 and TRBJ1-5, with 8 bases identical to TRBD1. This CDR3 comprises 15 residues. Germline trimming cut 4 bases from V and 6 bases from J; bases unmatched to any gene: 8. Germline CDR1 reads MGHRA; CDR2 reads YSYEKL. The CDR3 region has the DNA TGCGCCAGCAGCCCGGACAGGGCGGTGGGTCAGCCCCAGCATTTT. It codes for CASSPDRAVGQPQHF.

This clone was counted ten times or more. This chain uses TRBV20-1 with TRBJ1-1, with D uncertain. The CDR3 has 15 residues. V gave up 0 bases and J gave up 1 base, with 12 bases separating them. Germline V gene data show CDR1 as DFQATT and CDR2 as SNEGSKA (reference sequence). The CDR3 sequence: CSARDGGRRNTEAFF. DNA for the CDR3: TGCAGTGCTAGAGATGGAGGCAGGAGGAACACTGAAGCTTTCTTT.

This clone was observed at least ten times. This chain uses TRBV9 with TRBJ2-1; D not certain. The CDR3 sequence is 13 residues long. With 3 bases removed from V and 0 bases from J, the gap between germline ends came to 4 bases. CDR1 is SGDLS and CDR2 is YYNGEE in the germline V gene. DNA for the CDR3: TGTGCCAGCAGCGGAGTCTCCTACAATGAGCAGTTCTTC. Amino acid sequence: CASSGVSYNEQFF.

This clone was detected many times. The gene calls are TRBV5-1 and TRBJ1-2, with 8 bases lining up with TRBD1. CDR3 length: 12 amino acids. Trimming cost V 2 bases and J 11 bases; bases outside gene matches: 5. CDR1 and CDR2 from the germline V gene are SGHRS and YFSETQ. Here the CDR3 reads CASSFSTGEYTF. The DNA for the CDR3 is TGCGCCAGCAGCTTTTCGACAGGGGAATACACCTTC. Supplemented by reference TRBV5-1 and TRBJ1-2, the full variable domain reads KAGVTQTPRYLIKTRGQQVTLSCSPISGHRSVSWYQQTPGQGLQFLFEYFSETQRNKGNFPGRFSGRQFSNSRSEMNVSTLELGDSALYLCASSFSTGEYTFGSGTRLTVV.

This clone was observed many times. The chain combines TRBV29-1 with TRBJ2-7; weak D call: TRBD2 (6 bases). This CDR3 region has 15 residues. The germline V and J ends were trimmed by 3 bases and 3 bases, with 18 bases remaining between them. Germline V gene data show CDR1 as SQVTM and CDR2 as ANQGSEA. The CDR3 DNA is TGCAGCGTTGAGATTGGGATTAGCGGAAACTACGAGCAGTACTTC. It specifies CSVEIGISGNYEQYF.

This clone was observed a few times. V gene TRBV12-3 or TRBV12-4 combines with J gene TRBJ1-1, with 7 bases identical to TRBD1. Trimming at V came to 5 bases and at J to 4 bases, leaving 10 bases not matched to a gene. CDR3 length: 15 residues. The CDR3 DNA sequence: TGTGCCAGCAGTCCGTGGGAGGGGGCCAGCACTGAAGCTTTCTTT. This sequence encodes CASSPWEGASTEAFF.